Below, 17 T cell receptor beta chains from the same sample are listed, as sequenced in a study of blood T cell repertoires in COVID-19. Clones were read by immunoSEQ multiplex PCR, and TCRdb kept only the in-frame ones, dropping some. The top ten clones hold 8% to 10% of a sample with more than 55,000 clones, roughly four fifths of them seen once. The sequencing input was peripheral blood. The source of these receptors is an elderly woman with acute or convalescent COVID-19.

This rearrangement joins TRBV4-1 to TRBJ2-3, with TRBD2 identical over 10 bases. This CDR3 has 16 residues. The V segment lost 0 bases and the J segment 5 bases; nucleotides outside the gene matches: 5. CDR1 is MGHRA, CDR2 YSYEKL, per germline. The DNA for the CDR3 is TGCGCCAGCAGCCAAGACGCTAGCGGGGGTCTAGATACGCAGTATTTT. Encoded protein: CASSQDASGGLDTQYF.

The V and J genes are TRBV11-3 and TRBJ1-5, with D unclear. The CDR3 consists of 14 residues. Per the germline V gene, CDR1 is SGHNT and CDR2 is YENEEA. Trimming left V 3 bases short and J 3 bases short, with 9 bases between. CDR3 sequence: CASSFSGFNQPQHF. The DNA for the CDR3 is TGTGCCAGCAGCTTTTCTGGCTTCAATCAGCCCCAGCATTTT.

This clone was recorded once. CDR3 sequence reads: CANYPGLVAYEQYF. CDR3 bases: TGTGCCAACTATCCGGGACTCGTCGCCTACGAGCAGTACTTC. This rearrangement joins TRBV6-5 to TRBJ2-7; TRBD2 might be the D (6 bases). The germline V gene has CDR1 MNHEY and CDR2 SVGAGI. V was shortened by 10 bases and J by 2 bases, with 18 bases between the two germline ends. The CDR3 loop spans 14 amino acids.

The chain joins TRBV6-5 to TRBJ2-1, with TRBD1 as a possible D gene (6 bases). Trimming stripped 4 bases from V and 10 bases from J, with 8 bases between. Germline CDR1 MNHEY, CDR2 SVGAGI. The CDR3 contains 11 residues. The CDR3 DNA reads as TGTGCCAGCAGTTCCGGGACAGAGCAGTTCTTC. Protein: CASSSGTEQFF.

J is TRBJ2-1 and V is TRBV4-2; TRBD2 matches 11 bases. Germline assignment: CDR1 LGHNA and CDR2 YNFKEQ. The junction had 7 bases not matched to a gene; V was cut back by 4 bases and J by 5 bases. This CDR3 is built from 16 residues. The CDR3, as DNA: TGTGCCAGCAGCCGGGCCGGGACTAGCGGCCACAATGAGCAGTTCTTC. This sequence encodes CASSRAGTSGHNEQFF.

V is TRBV6-5 and J is TRBJ1-2; possibly TRBD1 for D (5 bases). Looked up from germline, CDR1 is MNHEY and CDR2 is SVGAGI. The length of the CDR3 is 14 residues. Trimming pared 2 bases from V and 7 bases from J, leaving 14 bases between. CDR3 nucleotides: TGTGCCAGCAGTTACCAGGGTTTCTTGTCTGGCTACACCTTC. Its translation: CASSYQGFLSGYTF.

The chain recombines TRBV7-9 with TRBJ2-5; D uncertain. Trimming stripped 5 bases from V and 2 bases from J, with 9 bases between. CDR1 and CDR2 from the germline V gene are SEHNR and FQNEAQ (reference sequence). The CDR3 has 13 residues. CDR3 in DNA: TGTGCCAGCAGCCGTCTAGTACAAGAGACCCAGTACTTC. Amino acids: CASSRLVQETQYF.

The rearrangement joins TRBV5-6 to TRBJ1-5, with a possible D match to TRBD1 (5 bases). The V end lost 4 bases, the J end lost 7 bases, and 15 bases lay between the germline ends. CDR1 SGHDT and CDR2 YYEEEE come from the germline V gene. The CDR3 has 14 residues. CDR3 in amino acids: CASSVGTFSQPQHF. The CDR3 coding sequence is TGTGCCAGCAGCGTAGGGACTTTTTCCCAGCCCCAGCATTTT.

The J gene is TRBJ1-2, the V gene TRBV6-5, with TRBD1 identical over 9 bases. The CDR3 is made up of 15 amino acids. The ends lost 0 bases at V and 2 bases at J; junction bases unmatched: 1. Germline lookup yields CDR1 MNHEY and CDR2 SVGAGI. The CDR3 here is CASSYSGTGNYGYTF. Here the CDR3 DNA reads TGTGCCAGCAGTTACTCGGGGACAGGGAACTATGGCTACACCTTC.

The chain links TRBV5-4 to TRBJ2-5; TRBD2 matches at 9 bases. The CDR3 totals 16 residues. V was pared by 1 base and J by 1 base, with 5 bases of the junction left unmatched. Germline loops: CDR1 SGHNT, CDR2 YYREEE (reference sequence). CDR3 in DNA: TGTGCCAGCAGCTTGTGGCGGGGGGGCGGCCAAGAGACCCAGTACTTC. Translating it yields CASSLWRGGGQETQYF.

V and J are TRBV25-1 and TRBJ1-4, with 8 bases that match TRBD1. The germline CDR1 and CDR2 sequences are MGHDK and SYGVNS. V was pared by 3 bases and J by 0 bases, with 6 bases of the junction left unmatched. The CDR3 covers 17 residues. For the CDR3, the DNA is TGTGCCAGCAGTGAGTGGACAGGGCTTGCAACTAATGAAAAACTGTTTTTT. Encoded protein: CASSEWTGLATNEKLFF.

The genes are TRBV5-4 and TRBJ1-1; 8 bases match TRBD1. V shed 6 bases and J 4 bases; nucleotides not matched to a gene: 17. This CDR3 is built from 17 residues. The germline CDR1 and CDR2 sequences are SGHNT and YYREEE (reference sequence). The CDR3 reads CASTSTGAGGLGTEAFF. DNA of the CDR3: TGTGCCAGCACCTCCACTGGGGCAGGGGGCTTGGGCACTGAAGCTTTCTTT. The whole variable domain, remainder taken from reference TRBV5-4 and TRBJ1-1, is ETGVTQSPTHLIKTRGQQVTLRCSSQSGHNTVSWYQQALGQGPQFIFQYYREEENGRGNFPPRFSGLQFPNYSSELNVNALELDDSALYLCASTSTGAGGLGTEAFFGQGTRLTVV.

This chain links TRBV6-2 or TRBV6-3 with TRBJ1-5, with D maybe TRBD1 (6 bases). CDR1 is MNHEY and CDR2 is SVGEGT in the germline V gene. V shed 0 bases and J shed 0 bases, with 6 bases lying between them. The CDR3 contains 15 residues. The CDR3 sequence: CASSYSGASNQPQHF. CDR3 DNA: TGTGCCAGCAGTTACTCGGGGGCTAGCAATCAGCCCCAGCATTTT.

The chain recombines TRBV19 with TRBJ1-4, with D tentatively TRBD1 (6 bases). Germline V CDR1 and CDR2: LNHDA, SQIVND (reference sequence). This CDR3 is 16 amino acids long. Trimming took off 5 bases at V and 8 bases at J, with 21 bases between the two ends. For the CDR3, the DNA is TGTGCCAGTAGTTCTTCCAGAGGGGACATAGGAGAAAAACTGTTTTTT. This encodes CASSSSRGDIGEKLFF.

This clone has a handful of counts. V is TRBV6-5 and J is TRBJ1-1; the match to TRBD1 covers 10 bases. The J segment lost 7 bases and the V segment lost 7 bases, leaving 9 bases of the junction unmatched. The CDR3 covers 14 residues. Germline V lookup: CDR1 MNHEY, CDR2 SVGAGI. The CDR3 region has the DNA TGTGCCAGCACTCGGAGCGGGACAGGGGTTGAAGCTTTCTTT. Its protein is CASTRSGTGVEAFF.

The genes are TRBV5-5 and TRBJ1-3, with a weak D call TRBD1 (5 bases). This CDR3 comprises 14 residues. Germline CDR1 reads SGHKS; CDR2 reads YYEKEE (reference sequence). Between the trimmed V and J ends, which lost 9 bases and 0 bases, there was a span of 13 bases. CDR3 DNA: TGTGCCACCGAACGGGGGGACTCTGGAAACACCATATATTTT. Its translation: CATERGDSGNTIYF.

The rearrangement uses TRBV30 and TRBJ1-2; D gene ambiguous. The V gene lost 0 bases and the J gene lost 4 bases, with 6 bases spanning the gap. The CDR3 runs 12 residues. Germline CDR1 reads GTSNPN; CDR2 reads SVGIG (reference sequence). CDR3 bases: TGTGCCTGGAGTGTACTCGGCTATGGCTACACCTTC. It specifies CAWSVLGYGYTF.